Listed below are T cell receptor beta chains from one sample, sequenced in a study of T cell responses to AZD1222 COVID-19 vaccine. TCRdb keeps only in-frame clones here, not all; method: immunoSEQ multiplex PCR. Here the sample spans some 160,000 clones, approximately 91% being singletons. This specimen consisted of peripheral blood, obtained 28 days after the second AZD1222 dose. Source of these receptors: an adult who received the AZD1222 COVID-19 vaccine. Each CDR3 is given with its conserved first and last residue. Each record gives: D gene, clone size, J gene, CDR3 length, V gene, CDR3 DNA, CDR3 protein. The D gene is left open where the match is weak. Size is omitted from some rows. Given values are once, few, many or a class for expanded clones.

.	.	TRBJ2-3	13	TRBV10-1	TGCGCCAGCAGTGAAGCGGGCACAGATACGCAGTATTTT	CASSEAGTDTQYF
.	few	TRBJ2-2	15	TRBV6-6	TGTGCCAGCAGCCTTCCTAAGTCGGGCACCGGGGAGCTGTTTTTT	CASSLPKSGTGELFF
.	.	TRBJ1-2	13	TRBV6-1	TGTGCCAGCAGTGATTGGGTTGGCTATGGCTACACCTTC	CASSDWVGYGYTF
TRBD1	.	TRBJ1-6	16	TRBV4-1	TGCGCCAGCAGCCCCCGACCCCGGGGACAGATGTCACCCCTCCACTTT	CASSPRPRGQMSPLHF
.	.	TRBJ1-1	14	TRBV6-5	TGTGCCAGCAGTTACTGGCAGAGTGACACTGAAGCTTTCTTT	CASSYWQSDTEAFF
TRBD1	.	TRBJ2-5	16	TRBV19	TGTGCCAGTAGTTCCACCGGGACAGCGAGGGGGGAGACCCAGTACTTC	CASSSTGTARGETQYF
TRBD2	.	TRBJ2-3	13	TRBV25-1	TGTGCCAGCAGCTATGGGGGGGCAGATACGCAGTATTTT	CASSYGGADTQYF
.	.	TRBJ2-3	12	TRBV7-9	TGTGCCAGCAGCTCGACTACAGATACGCAGTATTTT	CASSSTTDTQYF
.	.	TRBJ1-1	14	TRBV27	TGTGCCAGCAGGATAGCGGCTCCGGACACTGAAGCTTTCTTT	CASRIAAPDTEAFF
.	.	TRBJ1-5	15	TRBV16	TGTGCCAGCAGCCAATATGGTCAGTCCAATCAGCCCCAGCATTTT	CASSQYGQSNQPQHF